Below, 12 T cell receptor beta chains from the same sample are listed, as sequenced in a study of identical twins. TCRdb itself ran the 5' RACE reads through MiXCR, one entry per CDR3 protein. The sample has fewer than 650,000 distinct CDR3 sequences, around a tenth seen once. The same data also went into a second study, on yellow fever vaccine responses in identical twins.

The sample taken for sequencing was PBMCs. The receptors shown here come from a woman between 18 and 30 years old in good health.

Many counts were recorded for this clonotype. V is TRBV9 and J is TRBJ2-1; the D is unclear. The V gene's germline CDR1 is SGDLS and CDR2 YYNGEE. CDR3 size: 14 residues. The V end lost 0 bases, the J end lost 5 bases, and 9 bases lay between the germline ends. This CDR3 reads CASSVAGVNNEQFF. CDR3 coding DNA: TGTGCCAGCAGCGTAGCTGGGGTAAACAATGAGCAGTTCTTC.

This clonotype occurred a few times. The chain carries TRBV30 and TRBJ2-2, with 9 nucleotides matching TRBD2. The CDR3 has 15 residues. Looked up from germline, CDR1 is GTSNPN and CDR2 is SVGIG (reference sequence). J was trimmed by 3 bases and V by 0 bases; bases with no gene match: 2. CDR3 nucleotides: TGTGCCTGGAGTGTTGCTAGCGGGGACACCGGGGAGCTGTTTTTT. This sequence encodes CAWSVASGDTGELFF.

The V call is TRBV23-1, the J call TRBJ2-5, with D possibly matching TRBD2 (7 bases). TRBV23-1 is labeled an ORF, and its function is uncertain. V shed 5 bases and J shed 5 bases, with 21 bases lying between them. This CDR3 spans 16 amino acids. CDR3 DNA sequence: TGCGCCAGCAGTTCGAGCCAATTGGGGGGGCATGAGACCCAGTACTTC. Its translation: CASSSSQLGGHETQYF.

The chain's CDR3 is CASSVESRVRKDTEAFF. CDR3 DNA: TGTGCCAGCAGCGTAGAGTCTCGGGTTAGGAAGGACACTGAAGCTTTCTTT. This chain joins TRBV9 and TRBJ1-1, with D unresolved. The V gene lost 0 bases and the J gene lost 3 bases, with 18 bases spanning the gap. This CDR3 has 17 residues. Germline CDR1 SGDLS, CDR2 YYNGEE.

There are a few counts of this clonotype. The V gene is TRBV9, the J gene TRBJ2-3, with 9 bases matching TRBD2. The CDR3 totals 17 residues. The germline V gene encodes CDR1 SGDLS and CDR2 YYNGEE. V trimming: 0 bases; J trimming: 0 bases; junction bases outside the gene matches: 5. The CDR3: CASSVDPRGGSTDTQYF. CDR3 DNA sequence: TGTGCCAGCAGCGTAGACCCGCGGGGGGGAAGCACAGATACGCAGTATTTT.

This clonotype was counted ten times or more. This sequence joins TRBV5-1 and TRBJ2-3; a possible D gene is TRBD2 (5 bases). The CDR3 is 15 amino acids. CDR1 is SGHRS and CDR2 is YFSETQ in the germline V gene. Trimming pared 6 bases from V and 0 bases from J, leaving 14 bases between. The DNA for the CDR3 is TGCGCCAGCAAGACTATTGGGCGAAGCACAGATACGCAGTATTTT. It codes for CASKTIGRSTDTQYF.

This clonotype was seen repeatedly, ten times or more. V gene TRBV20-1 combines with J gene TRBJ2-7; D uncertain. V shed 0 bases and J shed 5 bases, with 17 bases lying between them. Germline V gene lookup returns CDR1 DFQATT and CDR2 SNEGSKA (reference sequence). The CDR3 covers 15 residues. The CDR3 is CSARDPWVAVDEQYF. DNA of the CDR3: TGCAGTGCTAGAGACCCCTGGGTAGCAGTGGACGAGCAGTACTTC.

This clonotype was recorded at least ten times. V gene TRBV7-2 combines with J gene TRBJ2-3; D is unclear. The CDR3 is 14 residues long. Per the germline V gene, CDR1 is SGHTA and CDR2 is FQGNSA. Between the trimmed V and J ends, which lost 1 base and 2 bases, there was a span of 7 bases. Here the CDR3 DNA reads TGTGCCAGCAGCTTAGTAGGGTACACAGATACGCAGTATTTT. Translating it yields CASSLVGYTDTQYF.

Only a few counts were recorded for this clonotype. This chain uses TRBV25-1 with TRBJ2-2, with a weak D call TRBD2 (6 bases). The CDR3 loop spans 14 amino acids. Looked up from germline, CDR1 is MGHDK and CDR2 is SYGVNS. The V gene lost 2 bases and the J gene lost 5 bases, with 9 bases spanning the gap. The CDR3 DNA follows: TGTGCCAGCAGTGAACCCGGACTAACCGGGGAGCTGTTTTTT. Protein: CASSEPGLTGELFF.

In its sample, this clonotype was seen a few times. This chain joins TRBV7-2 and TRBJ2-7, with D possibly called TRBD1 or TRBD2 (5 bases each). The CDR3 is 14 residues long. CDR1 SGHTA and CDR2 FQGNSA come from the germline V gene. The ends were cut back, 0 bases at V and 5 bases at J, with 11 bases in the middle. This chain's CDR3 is CASSLAGTGDEQYF. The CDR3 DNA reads TGTGCCAGCAGCTTAGCTGGGACCGGCGACGAGCAGTACTTC.

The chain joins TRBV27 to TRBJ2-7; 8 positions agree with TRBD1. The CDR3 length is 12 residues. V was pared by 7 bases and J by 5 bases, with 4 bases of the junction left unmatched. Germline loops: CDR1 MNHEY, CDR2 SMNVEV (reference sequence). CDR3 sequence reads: CASTRGLDEQYF. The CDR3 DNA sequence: TGTGCCAGCACCAGGGGGCTCGACGAGCAGTACTTC.

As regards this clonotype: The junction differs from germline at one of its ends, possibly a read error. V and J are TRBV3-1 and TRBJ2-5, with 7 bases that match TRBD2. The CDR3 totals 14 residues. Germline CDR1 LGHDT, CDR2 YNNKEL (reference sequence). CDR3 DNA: TGTACCAGCAGCCGCAGCGGGGAAGAAGAGACCCAGTACTTC. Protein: CTSSRSGEEETQYF.